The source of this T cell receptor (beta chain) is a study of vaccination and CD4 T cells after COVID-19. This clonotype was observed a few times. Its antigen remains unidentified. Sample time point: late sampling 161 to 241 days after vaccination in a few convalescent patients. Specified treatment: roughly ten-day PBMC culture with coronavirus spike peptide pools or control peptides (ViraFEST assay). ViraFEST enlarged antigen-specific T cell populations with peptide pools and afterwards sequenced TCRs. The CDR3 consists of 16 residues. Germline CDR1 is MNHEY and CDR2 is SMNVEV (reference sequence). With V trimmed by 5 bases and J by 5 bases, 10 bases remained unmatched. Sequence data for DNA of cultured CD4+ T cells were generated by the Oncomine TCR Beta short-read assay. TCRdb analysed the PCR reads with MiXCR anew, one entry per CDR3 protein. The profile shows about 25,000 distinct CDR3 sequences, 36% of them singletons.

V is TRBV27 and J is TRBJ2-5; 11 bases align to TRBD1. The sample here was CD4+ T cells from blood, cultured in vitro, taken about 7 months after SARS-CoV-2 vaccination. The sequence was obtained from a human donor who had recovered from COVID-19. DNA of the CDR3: TGTGCCAGCAGTCCCTGGGACAGGGGGTCGGGGGAGACCCAGTACTTC. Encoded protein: CASSPWDRGSGETQYF.